Sequencing of this T cell receptor (beta chain) was carried out in a study of blood T cell repertoires in COVID-19. Using immunoSEQ multiplex PCR, the repertoire was profiled, and TCRdb retains in-frame clones only, with some absent. Of fewer than 450,000 clones listed, about 90% are singletons. Participants had their cohort set by participant-reported clinical history. V was pared by 6 bases and J by 0 bases, with 17 bases between. This CDR3 is built from 16 residues. Germline CDR1 and CDR2: LNHDA and SQIVND (reference sequence). The sequence derives from a man between 18 and 35 years old who had recovered from COVID-19. The specimen was PBMCs or T cells enriched from blood (not recorded which). The chain employs TRBV19 and TRBJ1-1; possibly TRBD1 for D (6 bases). The CDR3, as DNA: TGTGCCAGTAGCCCTTCACGGACAGAGATGAACACTGAAGCTTTCTTT. This gives the protein CASSPSRTEMNTEAFF.